This is a list of T cell receptor beta chains from one sample in a study of T cells in Graves' hyperthyroidism and ophthalmopathy. A single record per CDR3 protein comes from TCRdb applying MiXCR to the multiplex PCR reads. The sample has a few hundred thousand distinct CDR3 sequences, around 42% seen once. Input material: peripheral blood or thyroid tissue (not recorded which). The receptors were sampled from a woman aged 18-30 years with Graves' hyperthyroidism. The CDR3 runs from the conserved cysteine through the conserved F or W. D genes are given only for firm matches. Where a row states a size, it is once, few, many or the class of an expanded clone; other rows omit it.

>TRBJ2-7|TRBV20-1|many|TRBD2
TGCAGTGCAAAGCGGGAGGGCCTTAGGAACGAGCAGTACTTC
CSAKREGLRNEQYF
>TRBJ2-5|TRBV20-1|once|TRBD2
TGCAGTGCTAGCCCCTCCTGGGTGACTACTAGCGGGAGAGAGAGGACCCAGTACTTC
CSASPSWVTTSGRERTQYF
>TRBJ2-2|TRBV24-1|.|.
TGTGCCACCAGTGAGCCATCGACTAGCGGGGAGCTGTTTTTT
CATSEPSTSGELFF
>TRBJ2-6|TRBV7-9|many|.
TGTGCCAGCGCGGGCGGGGCAGGTGGGGCCAACGTCCTGACTTTC
CASAGGAGGANVLTF
>TRBJ1-4|TRBV5-4|once|TRBD1
TGTGCCGTTATAACGGACAGGGATCCTAATGAAAAACTGTTTTTT
CAVITDRDPNEKLFF
>TRBJ1-2|TRBV19|.|TRBD1
TGTGCCAGTATGCAGGGGGCGAGCTACACCTTC
CASMQGASYTF
>TRBJ2-6|TRBV27|many|.
TGTGCCAGCAGTGCCTCTGGGGCCAACGTCCTGACTTTC
CASSASGANVLTF
>TRBJ2-1|TRBV7-2|.|TRBD1
TGTGCCAGCAGCTTAGTACAGGGGGACAATGAGCAGTTCTTC
CASSLVQGDNEQFF
>TRBJ2-5|TRBV7-9|many|TRBD2
TGTGCCAGCAGCCTTAGCGGGAGGGCGGAGACCCAGTACTTC
CASSLSGRAETQYF
>TRBJ1-5|TRBV27|.|TRBD1
TGTGCCAGCAGTCCCAAGGGACAGAAGGATCAGCCCCAGCATTTT
CASSPKGQKDQPQHF
>TRBJ1-1|TRBV5-8|many|TRBD1
TGTGCCAGCAGCCCGGACAGGGGGAGAATGAACACTGAAGCTTTCTTT
CASSPDRGRMNTEAFF
>TRBJ1-2|TRBV29-1|.|.
TGCAGCGTTGAAGAGCTGGGGGTGCATGGCTACACCTTC
CSVEELGVHGYTF
>TRBJ1-4|TRBV2|.|.
TGTGCCAGCACCGCCCTCGAAAAACTGTTTTTT
CASTALEKLFF
>TRBJ1-1|TRBV7-9|many|.
TGTGCCAGCAGCTTAGGGGGGACCGAGAACACTGAAGCTTTCTTT
CASSLGGTENTEAFF
>TRBJ2-6|TRBV6-2/TRBV6-3|.|.
TGTGCCAGCAGTTACGGTAGCCCCTCTGGGGCCAACGTCCTGACTTTC
CASSYGSPSGANVLTF
>TRBJ1-3|TRBV5-8|many|.
TGTGCCAGCAGCGCCGGACCTGTTGGAGGCACCATATATTTT
CASSAGPVGGTIYF
>TRBJ1-6|TRBV15|.|.
TGTGCCACCAGCAAAACCGGGACTGGGGGTAATTCACCCCTCCACTTT
CATSKTGTGGNSPLHF
>TRBJ2-7|TRBV7-2|.|TRBD2
TGTGCCAGCAGCCTGGGGACAGGCGGGACTAGCGGTTACGAGCAGTACTTC
CASSLGTGGTSGYEQYF
>TRBJ1-1|TRBV6-6|.|.
TGTGCCAGCAGTCTTCTGGGAGAGGACACTGAAGCTTTCTTT
CASSLLGEDTEAFF
>TRBJ2-7|TRBV20-1|many|TRBD2
TGCAGTGCGTCGACTAGCGGCGGAAGTTTGGGGCAGTACTTC
CSASTSGGSLGQYF
>TRBJ1-5|TRBV29-1|many|.
TGCAGCGCCAGCCTTAGCAATCAGCCCCAGCATTTT
CSASLSNQPQHF
>TRBJ1-2|TRBV10-3|.|.
TGTGCCATCAGTGAGATACGCCAGGGTCGCAACACCTTC
CAISEIRQGRNTF
>TRBJ1-5|TRBV20-1|many|.
TGCAGTGCTAGATATGGGTCCTTGGATCAGCCCCAGCATTTT
CSARYGSLDQPQHF
>TRBJ2-3|TRBV7-9|.|.
TGTGCCAGCAGCTTGGCCCAGATTGATACGCAGTATTTT
CASSLAQIDTQYF
>TRBJ1-4|TRBV4-2|many|TRBD1
TGTGCCAGCAGCGGTGGGACAGCGCTTGAGAGTCTGTTTTTT
CASSGGTALESLFF
>TRBJ1-6|TRBV10-3|.|TRBD1
TGTGCCATCAGTGACCGGGACAGGGGTAATTCACCCCTCCACTTT
CAISDRDRGNSPLHF
>TRBJ1-5|TRBV2|.|.
TGTGCCCTCACGTCCCTAGCGGAACAAGAGACCCAGCATTTT
CALTSLAEQETQHF
>TRBJ2-7|TRBV27|.|.
TGTGCCAGCAGTTTAGGAAGGGCCAACTACGAGCAGTACTTC
CASSLGRANYEQYF
>TRBJ2-7|TRBV29-1|few|.
TGCAGCGCCACAAGTTTGGGGTCCTACGAGCAGTACTTC
CSATSLGSYEQYF
>TRBJ2-5|TRBV6-1|many|TRBD1
TGTGCCAGCAGTCGAACCAGGGGGAAGGTAGAGACCCAGTACTTC
CASSRTRGKVETQYF
>TRBJ2-2|TRBV20-1|.|.
TGCAGTGCCACCAGTGGTCTACAGGACACCGGGGAGCTGTTTTTT
CSATSGLQDTGELFF
>TRBJ2-5|TRBV28|many|.
TGTGCCAGCAGTTCAATAGAGACCCAGTACTTC
CASSSIETQYF
>TRBJ1-1|TRBV10-3|.|.
TGTGCCATCAGTGCCGGCGGACGGAGGAACACTGAAGCTTTCTTT
CAISAGGRRNTEAFF
>TRBJ1-2|TRBV20-1|many|TRBD1
TGCAGTGCCCACCGACAGGGGAACTATGGCTACACCTTC
CSAHRQGNYGYTF
>TRBJ2-5|TRBV9|many|TRBD2
TGTGCCAGCAGCGCGGGGGGAAACAACCAAGAGACCCAGTACTTC
CASSAGGNNQETQYF
>TRBJ1-2|TRBV27|many|.
TGTGCCAGCAGTTTTTGGGGTTACATTAACTATGGCTACACCTTC
CASSFWGYINYGYTF
>TRBJ2-3|TRBV5-1|once|.
TGCGCCAGCAGCCAAAATGCAGATACGCGGTATTTT
CASSQNADTRYF
>TRBJ2-5|TRBV20-1|.|TRBD1
TGCAGTAGCCCCGGGACAGCCACCTCACAAGAGACCCAGTACTTC
CSSPGTATSQETQYF
>TRBJ1-6|TRBV12-3/TRBV12-4|.|TRBD1
TGTGCCAGCAGTTGGGAGGACAGGCGAGGCTCACCCCTCCACTTT
CASSWEDRRGSPLHF